This entry lists 11 T cell receptor beta chains sequenced from one sample in a study of blood T cell repertoires in COVID-19 (dated by TCRdb to 2020 to 2022). Library creation used the immunoSEQ multiplex PCR assay. TCRdb took over this immuneACCESS table, retaining in-frame rearrangements with V and J assigned. Such tables are incomplete; in checked studies, under half of the missing clones stem from an unresolved V gene, and the remainder is unexplained. The sample table shows under 350,000 clones, and 75% to 90% are seen once. The top ten hold approximately 4.6% of the sample. The specimen was peripheral blood. The receptors shown here come from a man aged 35-49 years with acute or convalescent COVID-19.

The chain links TRBV19 to TRBJ1-2; D uncertain. Germline V gene lookup returns CDR1 LNHDA and CDR2 SQIVND (reference sequence). The CDR3 contains 11 residues. The ends were cut back, 4 bases at V and 8 bases at J, with 8 bases in the middle. CDR3 in amino acids: CASSRGGGYTF. The DNA for the CDR3 is TGTGCCAGTAGTAGGGGAGGGGGCTACACCTTC.

This clone occurred once. The chain is built from TRBV5-8 and TRBJ1-1; 9 positions match TRBD1. This CDR3 comprises 16 residues. Trimming cost V 4 bases and J 4 bases; bases outside gene matches: 11. CDR1 and CDR2 from the germline V gene are SGHTS and YDEGEE. This chain's CDR3 is CASSPGTGRFFTEAFF. The CDR3, as DNA: TGTGCCAGCAGCCCCGGGACAGGGCGCTTCTTCACTGAAGCTTTCTTT.

Written as DNA, the CDR3 is TGTGCTAGTGGTCTACAGGGTGGGACTGAAGCTTTCTTT. As protein: CASGLQGGTEAFF. The chain links TRBV12-5 to TRBJ1-1; weak D call: TRBD1 (6 bases). The germline V and J ends were trimmed by 5 bases and 5 bases, with 12 bases remaining between them. The CDR3 extends over 13 amino acids. Germline V CDR1 and CDR2: LGHNT, FRNRAP.

This chain joins TRBV9 and TRBJ1-6, with D possibly being TRBD1 (6 bases). The germline V and J ends were trimmed by 0 bases and 8 bases, with 12 bases remaining between them. The germline gives CDR1 SGDLS, CDR2 YYNGEE. The CDR3 extends over 15 amino acids. The CDR3 loop is CASSVEMGQYSPLHF. CDR3 nucleotide sequence: TGTGCCAGCAGCGTAGAGATGGGACAATATTCACCCCTCCACTTT.

There are a few counts of this clone. The rearrangement links TRBV2 to TRBJ1-5, with D hard to call. CDR1 SNHLY and CDR2 FYNNEI come from the germline V gene. The V end lost 3 bases, the J end lost 11 bases, and 11 bases lay between the germline ends. This CDR3 has 12 residues. CDR3 in DNA: TGTGCCAGCAGTGATCGGGGAAGGACCCAGCATTTT. It is translated as CASSDRGRTQHF. Combining the CDR3 with reference TRBV2 and TRBJ1-5 gives the whole variable domain EPEVTQTPSHQVTQMGQEVILRCVPISNHLYFYWYRQILGQKVEFLVSFYNNEISEKSEIFDDQFSVERPDGSNFTLKIRSTKLEDSAMYFCASSDRGRTQHFGDGTRLSIL.

The chain is built from TRBV29-1 and TRBJ1-1, with D unclear. CDR1 is SQVTM, CDR2 ANQGSEA, per germline. The CDR3 length is 12 residues. The ends were cut back, 7 bases at V and 4 bases at J, with 13 bases in the middle. Written as DNA, the CDR3 is TGCAGCGGGGGAGTTGCGGGCACTGAAGCTTTCTTT. Residues: CSGGVAGTEAFF.

The rearrangement joins TRBV7-9 to TRBJ2-1; 12 positions match TRBD2. V lost 4 bases and J lost 9; bases outside the gene matches: 7. In germline, CDR1 is SEHNR, CDR2 FQNEAQ (reference sequence). The CDR3 runs to 15 residues. For the CDR3, the DNA is TGTGCCAGCAGCTACCTAGCGGGGGGGCATGGTGAGCAGTTCTTC. It codes for CASSYLAGGHGEQFF.

This clone was counted only a few times. The chain couples TRBV6-2 or TRBV6-3 to TRBJ1-5, with TRBD1 as a possible D gene (6 bases). This CDR3 has 16 residues. Trimming removed 6 bases from V and 1 base from J, with 16 bases in between. CDR1 and CDR2 from the germline V gene are MNHEY and SVGEGT. CDR3 sequence (DNA): TGTGCCAGCAGCCCTTCAGGGGCTGGGAGCAATCAGCCCCAGCATTTT. It is translated as CASSPSGAGSNQPQHF.

The chain joins TRBV5-1 to TRBJ2-1; 7 bases are a match to TRBD1. V lost 0 bases, J lost 2 bases, and 2 bases stayed unmatched. The CDR3 loop spans 15 amino acids. In germline, CDR1 is SGHRS, CDR2 YFSETQ. The CDR3 is CASSLAGQAYNEQFF. In DNA form, the CDR3 reads TGCGCCAGCAGCTTGGCCGGACAGGCCTACAATGAGCAGTTCTTC.

The chain carries TRBV10-2 and TRBJ1-2, with 10 bases that match TRBD1. This CDR3 contains 13 residues. J lost 6 bases, V lost 4 bases, and 2 bases had no gene match. CDR1 and CDR2 from the germline V gene are WSHSY and SAAADI. CDR3 region: CASSGGTGDGYTF. In DNA form, the CDR3 reads TGCGCCAGCAGTGGGGGGACAGGGGATGGCTACACCTTC.

The chain is built from TRBV27 and TRBJ1-4; 11 bases map to TRBD1. With 6 bases clipped from V and 7 bases from J, the junction kept 10 bases outside the gene matches. The germline CDR1 and CDR2 sequences are MNHEY and SMNVEV (reference sequence). The CDR3 runs 16 residues. CDR3 nucleotide sequence: TGTGCCAGCAGACCAGCGGGACAGGGGGTGGGTGAAAAACTGTTTTTT. This codes for CASRPAGQGVGEKLFF.